A single T cell receptor (beta chain) is shown here with its context. It may be a read error: a sequence one base away is much more abundant. The use of a sample-barcoded 5' primer and a J-beta primer mix characterized a second PCR of roughly 7 to 11 cycles. Every sample gave at least 2.5 million paired-end reads containing CDR3. TCRdb used MiXCR to reprocess the 5' RACE reads, holding one entry per CDR3 protein. The table includes over a million distinct CDR3 sequences, around 43% detected once. These data come from a study of blood T cells in healthy people across ages. The donors, healthy Caucasians from Russia, were aged roughly 6 to 90. The study isolated at least 7 million PBMCs from each sample. Per the germline V gene, CDR1 is MNHEY and CDR2 is SMNVEV (reference sequence). Losses at the gene ends were 0 bases for V and 11 bases for J; bases not matched to a gene: 15. CDR3 length: 17 residues.

This chain connects TRBV27 to TRBJ2-5, with TRBD2 matching over 10 bases. Input material: blood. This sequence originates from a woman aged 60-70 years in good health. The CDR3 protein is CASSLSIAGGGHNEQYF. The CDR3 coding sequence is TGTGCCAGCAGTTTATCGATAGCGGGAGGTGGCCACAATGAGCAGTACTTC.